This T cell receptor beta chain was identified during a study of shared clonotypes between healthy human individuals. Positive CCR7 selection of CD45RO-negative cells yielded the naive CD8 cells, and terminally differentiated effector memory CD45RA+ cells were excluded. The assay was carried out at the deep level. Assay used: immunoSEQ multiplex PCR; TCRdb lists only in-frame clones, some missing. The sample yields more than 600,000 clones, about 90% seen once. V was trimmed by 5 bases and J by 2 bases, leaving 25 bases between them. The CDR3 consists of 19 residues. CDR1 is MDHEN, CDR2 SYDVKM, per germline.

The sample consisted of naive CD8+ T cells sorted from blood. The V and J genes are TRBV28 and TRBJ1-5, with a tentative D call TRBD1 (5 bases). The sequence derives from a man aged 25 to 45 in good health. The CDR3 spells CASSHPYLGRDTGNQPQHF. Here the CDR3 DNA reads TGTGCCAGCAGTCACCCATATCTGGGGCGCGATACGGGCAATCAGCCCCAGCATTTT.